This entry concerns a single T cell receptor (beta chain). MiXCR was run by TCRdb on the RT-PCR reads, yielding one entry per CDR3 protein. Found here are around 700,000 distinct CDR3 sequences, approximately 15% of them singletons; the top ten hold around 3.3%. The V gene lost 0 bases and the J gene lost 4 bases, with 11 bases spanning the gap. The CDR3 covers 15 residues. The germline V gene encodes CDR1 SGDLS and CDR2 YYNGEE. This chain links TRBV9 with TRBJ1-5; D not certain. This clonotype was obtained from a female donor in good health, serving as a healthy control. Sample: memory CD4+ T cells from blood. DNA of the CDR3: TGTGCCAGCAGCGTAGACCCCTCGGGGAATCAGCCCCAGCATTTT. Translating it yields CASSVDPSGNQPQHF.